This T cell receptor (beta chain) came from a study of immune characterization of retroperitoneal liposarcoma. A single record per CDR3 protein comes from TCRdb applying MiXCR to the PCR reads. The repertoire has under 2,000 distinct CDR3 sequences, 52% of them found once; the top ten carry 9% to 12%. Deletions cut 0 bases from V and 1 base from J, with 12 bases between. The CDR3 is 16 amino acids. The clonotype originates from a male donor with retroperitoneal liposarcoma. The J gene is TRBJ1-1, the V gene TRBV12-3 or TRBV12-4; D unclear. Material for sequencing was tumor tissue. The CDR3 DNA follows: TGTGCCAGCAGTTTAGCGCAACCCGGAGGGAACACTGAAGCTTTCTTT. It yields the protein CASSLAQPGGNTEAFF.